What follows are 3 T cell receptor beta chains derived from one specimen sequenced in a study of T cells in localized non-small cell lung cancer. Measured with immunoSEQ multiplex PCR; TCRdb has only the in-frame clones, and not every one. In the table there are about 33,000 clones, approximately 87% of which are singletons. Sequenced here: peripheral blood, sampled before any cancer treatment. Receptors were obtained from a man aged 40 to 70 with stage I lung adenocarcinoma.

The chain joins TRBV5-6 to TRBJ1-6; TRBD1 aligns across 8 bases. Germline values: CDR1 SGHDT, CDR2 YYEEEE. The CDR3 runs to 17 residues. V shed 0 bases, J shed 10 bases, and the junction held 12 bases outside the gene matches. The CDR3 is CASSLGMADRGRSPLHF. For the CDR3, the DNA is TGTGCCAGCAGCTTGGGGATGGCTGACAGGGGACGCTCACCCCTCCACTTT.

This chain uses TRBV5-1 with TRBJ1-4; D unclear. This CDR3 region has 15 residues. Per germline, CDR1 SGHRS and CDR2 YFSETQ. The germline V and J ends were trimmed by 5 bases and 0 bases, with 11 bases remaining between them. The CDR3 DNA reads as TGCGCCAGCAGGGACGGGATGGCAACTAATGAAAAACTGTTTTTT. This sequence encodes CASRDGMATNEKLFF.

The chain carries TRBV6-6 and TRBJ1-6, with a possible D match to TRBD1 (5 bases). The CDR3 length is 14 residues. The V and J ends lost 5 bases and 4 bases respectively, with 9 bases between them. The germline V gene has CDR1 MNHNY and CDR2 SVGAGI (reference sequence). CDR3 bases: TGTGCCAGCAGTCAACGACAGTATAATTCACCCCTCCACTTT. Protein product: CASSQRQYNSPLHF.